This TCR beta chain stems from a study of regulatory T cells in long-lasting Graves disease. The study's findings and limits: Persistent patients shared thousands of public clonotypes among themselves. Newly diagnosed patients shared fewer, at 900 to 1,000.

Regarding this clonotype: What it binds is not known.

V was clipped by 2 bases and J by 3 bases; unmatched bases: 6. Germline V gene sequence: CDR1 MNHEY, CDR2 SMNVEV (reference sequence). This CDR3 contains 16 residues. Arm-PCR with iRepertoire HTBI primers amplified the CDR3 regions for these TCR beta libraries. TCRdb itself ran the multiplex PCR reads through MiXCR, one entry per CDR3 protein. The data contain around 500,000 distinct CDR3 sequences, under 25% of them singletons. Time point reported: persistent/refractory GD, antithyroid drugs over 5 years with positive TRAb. Scientists built the TCR library using RNA that was extracted from PBMCs. Graves' disease diagnosis followed American Thyroid Association guidelines. The authors drew approximately 9 milliliters of peripheral blood into EDTA tubes.

The sequencing used peripheral blood mononuclear cells (PBMCs), collected when the disease was refractory, from a patient treated with antithyroid drugs. The chain links TRBV27 to TRBJ2-1; 8 nucleotides align to TRBD2. The sequence derives from a female donor with Graves disease. CDR3 DNA sequence: TGTGCCAGCAGTTTAACTTCTAGCGGGTTCTACAATGAGCAGTTCTTC. It specifies CASSLTSSGFYNEQFF.